This T cell receptor beta chain was observed in a study of blood T cell repertoires in COVID-19. Study details: COVID-19 samples from acute and convalescent phases originated in the United States, Italy and Spain. PBMCs, B-cell-depleted T cells, or T cells were the source of the cDNA or gDNA that made up the material.

Trimming removed 3 bases from V and 5 bases from J, with 11 bases in between. This CDR3 is 14 amino acids long. Germline V gene sequence: CDR1 SGHDT, CDR2 YYEEEE. Per the original methods: How many nucleated cells were present was estimated from reference gene primer amplification. Measured with immunoSEQ multiplex PCR; TCRdb has only the in-frame clones, and not every one. V, J and clone size are those of that table, while D and trimming were read from the DNA. The top ten hold approximately 14% of the sample, which has some 30,000 clones, about nine tenths seen once. This clone was detected only once.

Sequencing was carried out using peripheral blood. The V call is TRBV5-6, the J call TRBJ2-2; a possible D gene is TRBD1 (5 bases). This receptor was obtained from a human donor with active COVID-19. The donor label of this sample is uncertain. The CDR3 reads CASSWAGFTGELFF. The CDR3 DNA reads as TGTGCCAGCAGCTGGGCAGGGTTTACCGGGGAGCTGTTTTTT. Variable domain in full (rest from reference TRBV5-6 and TRBJ2-2): DAGVTQSPTHLIKTRGQQVTLRCSPKSGHDTVSWYQQALGQGPQFIFQYYEEEERQRGNFPDRFSGHQFPNYSSELNVNALLLGDSALYLCASSWAGFTGELFFGEGSRLTVL.